Shown below are 27 T cell receptor beta chains from a single sample sequenced in a study of T cell changes during pregnancy in multiple sclerosis. Using immunoSEQ multiplex PCR, the repertoire was profiled, and TCRdb retains in-frame clones only, with some absent. The repertoire includes 25,000 to 30,000 clones, about 89% of them detected once, and roughly 0.5% sits in the top ten. The starting material was CD4+ T cells from peripheral blood mononuclear cells, obtained in the first trimester of pregnancy. The receptors here all came from a female donor in good health, enrolled as a control in a pregnancy study.

The chain carries TRBV7-2 and TRBJ2-2, with 8 positions matching TRBD2. J gave up 6 bases and V 6 bases, and 9 bases lay outside the gene matches. The CDR3 loop spans 15 amino acids. CDR1 is SGHTA, CDR2 FQGNSA, per germline. The CDR3 protein is CASSAGSGMPGELFF. The CDR3 DNA is TGTGCCAGCAGTGCAGGTAGCGGGATGCCCGGGGAGCTGTTTTTT.

The chain carries TRBV9 and TRBJ2-7; TRBD1 might be the D (5 bases). Trimming stripped 0 bases from V and 6 bases from J, with 16 bases between. CDR1 is SGDLS and CDR2 is YYNGEE in the germline V gene. CDR3 length: 15 residues. This chain's CDR3 is CASSVAVSQGAEQYF. The CDR3 nucleotides read TGTGCCAGCAGCGTAGCAGTCAGTCAGGGCGCCGAGCAGTACTTC.

The chain recombines TRBV19 with TRBJ2-7; 8 positions match TRBD1. CDR3 length: 13 amino acids. V shed 10 bases, J shed 0 bases, and the junction held 5 bases outside the gene matches. Germline V gene lookup returns CDR1 LNHDA and CDR2 SQIVND (reference sequence). The CDR3 reads CATGQGISYEQYF. The DNA of the CDR3 is TGTGCCACCGGACAGGGAATCTCCTACGAGCAGTACTTC.

This CDR3 reads CASMWLGDYTGELFF. For the CDR3, the DNA is TGTGCCAGCATGTGGCTAGGGGACTACACCGGGGAGCTGTTTTTT. The V call is TRBV27, the J call TRBJ2-2; tentative D call: TRBD2 (6 bases). V shed 7 bases and J shed 3 bases, with 15 bases lying between them. Germline V gives CDR1 MNHEY, CDR2 SMNVEV (reference sequence). The CDR3 runs to 15 residues.

The chain links TRBV28 to TRBJ2-1; no reliable D call. V gave up 8 bases and J gave up 0 bases, with 11 bases separating them. The CDR3 length is 14 residues. From germline, CDR1 is MDHEN and CDR2 SYDVKM. CDR3 sequence (DNA): TGTGCCAGCGACACAGCAAGCTCCTACAATGAGCAGTTCTTC. It codes for CASDTASSYNEQFF.

This chain connects TRBV28 to TRBJ2-3; D is possibly TRBD2 (7 bases). The V gene lost 10 bases and the J gene lost 2 bases, with 16 bases spanning the gap. Germline V lookup: CDR1 MDHEN, CDR2 SYDVKM. The length of the CDR3 is 14 residues. DNA for the CDR3: TGTGCCACCCGGGGGGCGGGACACACAGATACGCAGTATTTT. The encoded protein is CATRGAGHTDTQYF.

The chain carries TRBV7-8 and TRBJ1-4; 9 nucleotides align to TRBD1. Trimming removed 5 bases from V and 2 bases from J; junction bases left unmatched: 6. The CDR3 extends over 16 amino acids. Looked up from germline, CDR1 is SGHVS and CDR2 is FQNEAQ. The DNA for the CDR3 is TGTGCCAGCAGCCAACCGGGACAGGGTACTAATGAAAAACTGTTTTTT. Its protein product is CASSQPGQGTNEKLFF. The variable domain in full, completed from reference TRBV7-8 and TRBJ1-4, reads GAGVSQSPRYKVAKRGQDVALRCDPISGHVSLFWYQQALGQGPEFLTYFQNEAQLDKSGLPSDRFFAERPEGSVSTLKIQRTQQEDSAVYLCASSQPGQGTNEKLFFGSGTQLSVL.

The J gene is TRBJ1-1, the V gene TRBV6-1; no reliable D call. The CDR3 extends over 13 amino acids. Trimming removed 4 bases from V and 2 bases from J, with 8 bases in between. Germline CDR1 MNHNS, CDR2 SASEGT. The DNA of the CDR3 is TGTGCCAGCAGTGGGGCAGCCAACACTGAAGCTTTCTTT. Protein product: CASSGAANTEAFF.

The rearrangement links TRBV5-8 to TRBJ2-7; maybe TRBD1 (6 bases). Germline V lookup: CDR1 SGHTS, CDR2 YDEGEE. The CDR3 runs 16 residues. V was clipped by 0 bases and J by 1 base, with 14 bases between them. The CDR3 region is CASSLGGRGLSYEQYF. CDR3 in DNA: TGTGCCAGCAGCTTGGGTGGCAGGGGATTATCCTACGAGCAGTACTTC.

V is TRBV18 and J is TRBJ2-7; TRBD2 matches at 12 bases. The germline V gene encodes CDR1 KGHSH and CDR2 LQKENI. The CDR3 sequence is 16 residues long. V shed 2 bases, J shed 5 bases, and the junction held 7 bases outside the gene matches. CDR3 DNA: TGTGCCAGCTCACCAAATCTAGCGGGGGGGCGGAACGAGCAGTACTTC. Residues: CASSPNLAGGRNEQYF.

The J gene is TRBJ2-1, the V gene TRBV15; 10 bases are a match to TRBD2. Germline V lookup: CDR1 LNHNV, CDR2 YYDKDF (reference sequence). The CDR3 extends over 18 amino acids. V trimming: 1 base; J trimming: 9 bases; junction bases outside the gene matches: 15. The CDR3 DNA sequence: TGTGCCACCAGCAGAGGGAGTAGCAGCGGGAGGGCTTATGGTGAGCAGTTCTTC. Its translation: CATSRGSSSGRAYGEQFF.

This sequence joins TRBV12-5 and TRBJ1-2; D is undetermined. Trimming left V 4 bases short and J 8 bases short, with 14 bases between. Germline V gene sequence: CDR1 LGHNT, CDR2 FRNRAP. CDR3 length: 13 amino acids. The CDR3 nucleotides are TGTGCTAGTGGTTCGACTTGGTTGTCGGGCTACACCTTC. Its translation: CASGSTWLSGYTF.

CDR3 sequence reads: CASSPQETNTGELFF. DNA of the CDR3: TGTGCCAGCTCACCACAGGAGACGAACACCGGGGAGCTGTTTTTT. The V gene is TRBV18, the J gene TRBJ2-2, with D uncertain. V shed 1 base and J shed 0 bases, with 6 bases lying between them. Germline values: CDR1 KGHSH, CDR2 LQKENI. The CDR3 sequence is 15 residues long.

The rearrangement uses TRBV12-5 and TRBJ2-7; tentatively, D is TRBD1 (6 bases). The CDR3 loop spans 13 amino acids. Per germline, CDR1 LGHNT and CDR2 FRNRAP. Deletions cut 6 bases from V and 7 bases from J, with 16 bases between. CDR3 coding DNA: TGTGCTAGTGGCGCTCAGGGGCCCGCTGAGCAGTACTTC. It yields the protein CASGAQGPAEQYF.

The chain joins TRBV28 to TRBJ1-1; D call uncertain. CDR3 length: 14 amino acids. Trimming removed 2 bases from V and 7 bases from J, with 14 bases in between. CDR1 and CDR2 from the germline V gene are MDHEN and SYDVKM. CDR3 sequence: CASSLRRFTDEAFF. The CDR3 region has the DNA TGTGCCAGCAGTTTACGCAGATTTACAGATGAAGCTTTCTTT.

The chain carries TRBV28 and TRBJ1-4; TRBD1 agrees at 7 bases. There are 16 residues in the CDR3. From germline, CDR1 is MDHEN and CDR2 SYDVKM. Trimming at V came to 1 base and at J to 0 bases, leaving 2 bases not matched to a gene. The CDR3 DNA reads TGTGCCAGCAGTTTATACGGGACAGCAACTAATGAAAAACTGTTTTTT. Encoded protein: CASSLYGTATNEKLFF.

The chain couples TRBV19 to TRBJ1-1; D not certain. From germline, CDR1 is LNHDA and CDR2 SQIVND (reference sequence). The V gene lost 11 bases and the J gene lost 1 base, with 11 bases spanning the gap. The CDR3 runs 12 residues. CDR3 nucleotide sequence: TGTGCCGTGATGGCCGAGAACACTGAAGCTTTCTTT. Protein product: CAVMAENTEAFF.

The chain combines TRBV7-2 with TRBJ2-7; 7 bases agree with TRBD1. V lost 2 bases to trimming and J lost 3 bases; unmatched junction nucleotides: 10. The CDR3 contains 16 residues. Germline CDR1 and CDR2: SGHTA and FQGNSA. This CDR3 is CASSLLPGGQLYEQYF. DNA of the CDR3: TGTGCCAGCAGCTTACTTCCTGGGGGACAGCTCTACGAGCAGTACTTC.

The chain has TRBV7-3 and TRBJ1-6, with D tentatively TRBD1 (6 bases). Germline assignment: CDR1 SGHTA and CDR2 FQGTGA. CDR3 length: 14 residues. Trimming cost V 5 bases and J 10 bases, with 15 bases left between them. The CDR3 protein is CASSLDSSFSPLHF. Here the CDR3 DNA reads TGTGCCAGCAGCCTGGACAGTTCATTCTCACCCCTCCACTTT.

This clone was counted between two and nine times. The rearrangement uses TRBV30 and TRBJ1-2; weak D call: TRBD1 (5 bases). Deletions cut 5 bases from V and 2 bases from J, with 12 bases between. The germline gives CDR1 GTSNPN, CDR2 SVGIG (reference sequence). The CDR3 sequence is 13 residues long. The CDR3 reads CAWVRGGNYGYTF. The CDR3 DNA is TGTGCCTGGGTAAGGGGCGGCAACTATGGCTACACCTTC.

V usage is TRBV21-1 and J usage is TRBJ2-5; TRBD2, as called in the table, went unchecked against the DNA. TRBV21-1 is a pseudogene locus. The CDR3 sequence is 17 residues long. The CDR3 DNA reads TGTGCCAGCAGCAAAGTAGCTAGCCCGGGGAAGCAAGAGACCCAGTACTTC. This translates into CASSKVASPGKQETQYF.

The J gene is TRBJ2-7, the V gene TRBV19; no clear D. This CDR3 has 13 amino acids. Trimming took off 4 bases at V and 2 bases at J, with 9 bases between the two ends. Per germline, CDR1 LNHDA and CDR2 SQIVND (reference sequence). CDR3 nucleotides: TGTGCCAGTAGTAATGCAGATGCCTACGAGCAGTACTTC. It is translated as CASSNADAYEQYF.

This clone occurred once. This chain joins TRBV28 and TRBJ2-2; perhaps TRBD1 as D (6 bases). V dropped 1 base and J dropped 5 bases, with 8 bases sitting between them. The CDR3 runs 14 residues. Germline V CDR1 and CDR2: MDHEN, SYDVKM. The CDR3 sequence: CASSLSQGTGELFF. CDR3 DNA sequence: TGTGCCAGCAGTTTATCACAGGGAACCGGGGAGCTGTTTTTT.

This clone appeared once. The rearrangement links TRBV5-6 to TRBJ1-3, with D possibly matching TRBD1 (6 bases). Germline lookup yields CDR1 SGHDT and CDR2 YYEEEE. V lost 3 bases and J lost 4, with 8 bases in between. The CDR3 consists of 13 residues. This CDR3 is CASSSQGGNTIYF. The CDR3 DNA is TGTGCCAGCAGCTCACAGGGCGGAAACACCATATATTTT.

The V and J genes are TRBV2 and TRBJ2-3; 7 bases match TRBD1. The germline V gene encodes CDR1 SNHLY and CDR2 FYNNEI. The CDR3 is 15 residues long. The V gene end was trimmed by 6 bases and the J gene end by 1 base; junction bases not matched to a gene: 7. As DNA, the CDR3 is TGTGCCAGCAGGAGAACAGGGGAACGCACAGATACGCAGTATTTT. Translation: CASRRTGERTDTQYF.

This sequence joins TRBV28 and TRBJ2-7, with 7 positions matching TRBD1. The CDR3 is 16 amino acids. Germline-derived CDR1 and CDR2 are MDHEN and SYDVKM. Losses at the gene ends were 5 bases for V and 0 bases for J; bases not matched to a gene: 10. CDR3 in amino acids: CASSLRQGFSSYEQYF. The CDR3 nucleotides read TGTGCCAGCAGTCTTAGACAGGGTTTTAGCTCCTACGAGCAGTACTTC.

J is TRBJ2-7 and V is TRBV28; a possible D gene is TRBD2 (5 bases). This CDR3 contains 16 residues. V lost 4 bases and J lost 1, with 17 bases in between. Per germline, CDR1 MDHEN and CDR2 SYDVKM. CDR3 DNA sequence: TGTGCCAGCAGTTCGATTGGGAGTCCACGTTCCTACGAGCAGTACTTC. It codes for CASSSIGSPRSYEQYF.